This T cell receptor (beta chain) derives from a study of radiotherapy plus CTLA-4 blockade in lung cancer. Background on the study: Among patients, over 15% showed objective responses, and 30% to 35% had disease control. Points from the study as a whole: After treatment with radiotherapy plus ipilimumab, TCR clones that came from the tumor expanded in blood.

With respect to this clone: No antigen is known for it.

This CDR3 has 15 residues. Trimming removed 5 bases at V and 2 bases at J, with 16 bases between. CDR1 LNHDA and CDR2 SQIVND come from the germline V gene (reference sequence). Sequencing used immunoSEQ multiplex PCR; TCRdb keeps in-frame clones, though not all of them. The sample records about 110,000 clones, under 90% being singletons. This chain joins TRBV19 and TRBJ2-7, with D perhaps TRBD2 (7 bases). The sequences come from peripheral blood, collected from a patient treated with radiotherapy plus ipilimumab. The clonotype was recovered from a human donor with non-small cell lung cancer that progressed on radiotherapy plus ipilimumab. Some clones in this sample may be carry-over from other donors' samples. The CDR3: CASSLGAGAPYEQYF. The CDR3 DNA reads as TGTGCCAGTAGTCTTGGTGCGGGGGCTCCCTACGAGCAGTACTTC.